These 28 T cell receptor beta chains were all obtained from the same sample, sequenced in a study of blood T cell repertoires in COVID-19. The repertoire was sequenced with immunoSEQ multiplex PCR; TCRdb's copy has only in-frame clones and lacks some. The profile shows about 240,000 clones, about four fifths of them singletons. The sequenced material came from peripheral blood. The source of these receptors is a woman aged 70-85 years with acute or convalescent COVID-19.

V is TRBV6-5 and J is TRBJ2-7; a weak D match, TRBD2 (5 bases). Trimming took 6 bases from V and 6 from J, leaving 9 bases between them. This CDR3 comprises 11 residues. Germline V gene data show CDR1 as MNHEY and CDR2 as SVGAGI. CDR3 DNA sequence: TGTGCCAGCAGCGGTGAGGGCGAGCAGTACTTC. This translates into CASSGEGEQYF.

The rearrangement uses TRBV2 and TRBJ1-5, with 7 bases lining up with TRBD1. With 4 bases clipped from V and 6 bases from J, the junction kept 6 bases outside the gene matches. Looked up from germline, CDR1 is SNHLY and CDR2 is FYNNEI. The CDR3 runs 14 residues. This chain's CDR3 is CASSGQGGPQPQHF. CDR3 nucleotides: TGTGCCAGCAGTGGGCAGGGGGGACCTCAGCCCCAGCATTTT.

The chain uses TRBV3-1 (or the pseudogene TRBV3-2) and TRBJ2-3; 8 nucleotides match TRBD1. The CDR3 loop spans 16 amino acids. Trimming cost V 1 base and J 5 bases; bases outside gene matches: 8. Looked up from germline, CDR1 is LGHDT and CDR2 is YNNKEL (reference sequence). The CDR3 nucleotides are TGTGCCAGCAGCCAAGCAACAGGGGGACGAGGAGATACGCAGTATTTT. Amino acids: CASSQATGGRGDTQYF.

The CDR3 sequence: CASSMGLAGGRGDTQYF. The DNA for the CDR3 is TGTGCCAGTAGTATGGGACTAGCGGGGGGCCGGGGAGATACGCAGTATTTT. This chain uses TRBV19 with TRBJ2-3, with 15 bases fitting TRBD2. V lost 3 bases and J lost 5; bases outside the gene matches: 6. This CDR3 comprises 17 residues. Germline lookup yields CDR1 LNHDA and CDR2 SQIVND (reference sequence).

The CDR3 coding sequence is TGCGCCAGCAGCCAAGGGAGGGGCAATGGCTACACCTTC. The encoded protein is CASSQGRGNGYTF. The genes are TRBV4-3 and TRBJ1-2, with D perhaps matching TRBD1 (5 bases). CDR1 LGHNA and CDR2 YSLEER come from the germline V gene. Trimming stripped 1 base from V and 6 bases from J, with 9 bases between. CDR3 length: 13 residues.

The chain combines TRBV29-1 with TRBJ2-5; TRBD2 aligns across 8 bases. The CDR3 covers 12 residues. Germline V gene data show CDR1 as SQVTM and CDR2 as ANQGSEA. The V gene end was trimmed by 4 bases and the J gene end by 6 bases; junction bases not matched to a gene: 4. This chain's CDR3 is CSVALADKTQYF. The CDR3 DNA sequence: TGCAGCGTTGCACTAGCGGACAAGACCCAGTACTTC.

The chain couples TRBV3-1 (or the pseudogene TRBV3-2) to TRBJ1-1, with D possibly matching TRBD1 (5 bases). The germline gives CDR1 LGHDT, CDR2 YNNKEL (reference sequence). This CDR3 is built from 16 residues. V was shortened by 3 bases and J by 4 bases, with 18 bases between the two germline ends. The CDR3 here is CASSQGLTITGTEAFF. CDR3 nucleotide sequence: TGTGCCAGCAGCCAGGGACTGACAATTACCGGCACTGAAGCTTTCTTT.

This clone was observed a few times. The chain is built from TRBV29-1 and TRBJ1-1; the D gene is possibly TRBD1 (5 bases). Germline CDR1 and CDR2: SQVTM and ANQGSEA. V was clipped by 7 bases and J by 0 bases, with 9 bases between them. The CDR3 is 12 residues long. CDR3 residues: CSGIGVNTEAFF. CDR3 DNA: TGCAGCGGGATAGGGGTGAACACTGAAGCTTTCTTT.

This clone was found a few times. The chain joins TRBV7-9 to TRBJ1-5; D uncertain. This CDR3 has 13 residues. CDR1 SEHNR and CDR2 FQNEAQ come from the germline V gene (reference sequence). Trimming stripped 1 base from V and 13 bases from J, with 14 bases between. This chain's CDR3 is CASSLEMAPPQHF. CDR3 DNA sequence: TGTGCCAGCAGCTTAGAGATGGCCCCCCCACAGCATTTT.

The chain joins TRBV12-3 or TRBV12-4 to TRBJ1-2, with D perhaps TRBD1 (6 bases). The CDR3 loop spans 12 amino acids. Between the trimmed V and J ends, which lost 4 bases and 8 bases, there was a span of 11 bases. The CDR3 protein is CASSYAGAGYTF. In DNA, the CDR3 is TGTGCCAGCAGTTACGCAGGGGCCGGCTACACCTTC.

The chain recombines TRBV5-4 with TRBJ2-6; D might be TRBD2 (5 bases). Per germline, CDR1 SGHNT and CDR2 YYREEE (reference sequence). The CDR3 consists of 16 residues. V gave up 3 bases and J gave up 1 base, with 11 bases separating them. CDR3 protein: CASSSRGGSGANVLTF. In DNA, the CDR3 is TGTGCCAGCAGCTCCCGCGGCGGGTCTGGGGCCAACGTCCTGACTTTC.

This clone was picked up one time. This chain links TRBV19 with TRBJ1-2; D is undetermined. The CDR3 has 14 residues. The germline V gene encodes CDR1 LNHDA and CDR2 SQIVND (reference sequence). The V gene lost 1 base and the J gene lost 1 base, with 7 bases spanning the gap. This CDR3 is CASSIVGINYGYTF. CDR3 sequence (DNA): TGTGCCAGTAGTATAGTCGGGATTAACTATGGCTACACCTTC.

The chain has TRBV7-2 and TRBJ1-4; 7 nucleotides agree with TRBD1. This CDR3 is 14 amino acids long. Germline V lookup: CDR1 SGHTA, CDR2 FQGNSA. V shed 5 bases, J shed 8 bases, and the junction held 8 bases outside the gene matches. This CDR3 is CASSLKQGREKLFF. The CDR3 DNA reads TGTGCCAGCAGCCTTAAACAGGGGCGGGAAAAACTGTTTTTT.

CDR3 DNA sequence: TGCGCCAGCAGCTTGCTGGGGGCCCCTCTCTCCTACGAGCAGTACTTC. Its protein product is CASSLLGAPLSYEQYF. The chain carries TRBV5-1 and TRBJ2-7; tentative D call: TRBD1 (6 bases). The length of the CDR3 is 16 residues. Germline-derived CDR1 and CDR2 are SGHRS and YFSETQ. V was clipped by 1 base and J by 0 bases, with 14 bases between them.

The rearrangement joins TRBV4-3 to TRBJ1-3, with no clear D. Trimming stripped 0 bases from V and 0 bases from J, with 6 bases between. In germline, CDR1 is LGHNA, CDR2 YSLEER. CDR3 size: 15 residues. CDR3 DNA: TGCGCCAGCAGCCAAGACAGAAACTCTGGAAACACCATATATTTT. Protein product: CASSQDRNSGNTIYF.

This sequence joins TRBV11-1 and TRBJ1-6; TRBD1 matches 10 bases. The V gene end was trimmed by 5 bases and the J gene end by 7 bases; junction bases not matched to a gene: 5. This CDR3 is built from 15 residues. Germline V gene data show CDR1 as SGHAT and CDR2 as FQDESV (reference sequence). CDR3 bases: TGTGCCAGCAGCATCGGACAGGGGGACAATTCACCCCTCCACTTT. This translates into CASSIGQGDNSPLHF.

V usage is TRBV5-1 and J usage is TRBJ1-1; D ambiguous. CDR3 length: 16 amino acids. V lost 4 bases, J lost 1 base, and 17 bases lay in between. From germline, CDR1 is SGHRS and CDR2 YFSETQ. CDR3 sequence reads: CASSSLREAANTEAFF. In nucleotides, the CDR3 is TGCGCCAGCAGCAGTCTGAGGGAAGCGGCGAACACTGAAGCTTTCTTT.

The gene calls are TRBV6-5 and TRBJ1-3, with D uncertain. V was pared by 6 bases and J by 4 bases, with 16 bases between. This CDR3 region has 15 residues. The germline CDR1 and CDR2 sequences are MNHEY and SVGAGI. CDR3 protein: CASRIGGADGNTIYF. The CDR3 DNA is TGTGCCAGCAGGATTGGAGGTGCGGACGGAAACACCATATATTTT.

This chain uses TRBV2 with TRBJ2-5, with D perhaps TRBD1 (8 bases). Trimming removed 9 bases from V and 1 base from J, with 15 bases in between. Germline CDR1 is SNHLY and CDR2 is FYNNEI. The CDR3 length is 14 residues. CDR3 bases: TGTGCCAGTACAGGGGGGGGTCGCCAAGAGACCCAGTACTTC. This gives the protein CASTGGGRQETQYF.

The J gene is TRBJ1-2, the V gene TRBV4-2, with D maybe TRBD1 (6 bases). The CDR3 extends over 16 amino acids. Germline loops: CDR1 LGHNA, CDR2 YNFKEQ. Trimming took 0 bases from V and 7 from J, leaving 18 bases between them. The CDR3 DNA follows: TGTGCCAGCAGCCAAGATAGGCGGGGGGGGCTCAGTGGCTACACCTTC. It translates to CASSQDRRGGLSGYTF.

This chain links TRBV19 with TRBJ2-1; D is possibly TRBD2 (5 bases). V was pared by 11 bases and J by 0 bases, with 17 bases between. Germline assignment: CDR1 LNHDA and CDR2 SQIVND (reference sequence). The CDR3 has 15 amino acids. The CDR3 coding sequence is TGTGCCTCAATCGGACTGGGGAGCTCCTACAATGAGCAGTTCTTC. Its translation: CASIGLGSSYNEQFF.

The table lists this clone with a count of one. The CDR3 nucleotides are TGTGCCAGCAGTTCGACAGGGGGCAATGAGCAGTTCTTC. It is translated as CASSSTGGNEQFF. V usage is TRBV5-4 and J usage is TRBJ2-1; 9 bases fit TRBD1. Trimming cost V 5 bases and J 6 bases; bases outside gene matches: 3. Germline V CDR1 and CDR2: SGHNT, YYREEE (reference sequence). The CDR3 sequence is 13 residues long.

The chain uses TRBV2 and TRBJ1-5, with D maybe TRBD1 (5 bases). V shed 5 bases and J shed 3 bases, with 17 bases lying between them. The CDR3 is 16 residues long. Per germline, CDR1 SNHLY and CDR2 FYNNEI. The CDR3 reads CASSLTAAFDNQPQHF. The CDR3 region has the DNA TGTGCCAGCAGTTTGACAGCCGCTTTTGACAATCAGCCCCAGCATTTT.

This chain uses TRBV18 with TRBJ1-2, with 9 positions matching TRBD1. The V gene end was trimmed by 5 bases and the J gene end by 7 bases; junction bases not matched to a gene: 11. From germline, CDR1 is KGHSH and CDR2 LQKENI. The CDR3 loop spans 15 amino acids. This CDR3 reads CASSSMPGTGSGYTF. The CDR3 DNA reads TGTGCCAGCTCATCAATGCCCGGGACAGGGAGTGGCTACACCTTC. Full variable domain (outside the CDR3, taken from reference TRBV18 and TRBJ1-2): NAGVMQNPRHLVRRRGQEARLRCSPMKGHSHVYWYRQLPEEGLKFMVYLQKENIIDESGMPKERFSAEFPKEGPSILRIQQVVRGDSAAYFCASSSMPGTGSGYTFGSGTRLTVV.

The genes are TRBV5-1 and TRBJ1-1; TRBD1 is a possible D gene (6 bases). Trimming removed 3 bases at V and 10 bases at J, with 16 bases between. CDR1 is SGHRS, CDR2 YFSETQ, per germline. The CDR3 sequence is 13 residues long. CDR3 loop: CASSSGDLGGAFF. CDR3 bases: TGCGCCAGCAGCTCAGGGGACCTCGGCGGAGCTTTCTTT.

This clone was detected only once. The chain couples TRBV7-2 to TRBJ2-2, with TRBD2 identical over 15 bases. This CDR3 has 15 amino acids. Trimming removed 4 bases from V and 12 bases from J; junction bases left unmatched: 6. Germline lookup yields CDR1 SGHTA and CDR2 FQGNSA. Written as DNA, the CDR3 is TGTGCCAGCAGCTGGGGACTAGCGGGGGGCGAGAAGCTGTTTTTT. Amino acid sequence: CASSWGLAGGEKLFF.

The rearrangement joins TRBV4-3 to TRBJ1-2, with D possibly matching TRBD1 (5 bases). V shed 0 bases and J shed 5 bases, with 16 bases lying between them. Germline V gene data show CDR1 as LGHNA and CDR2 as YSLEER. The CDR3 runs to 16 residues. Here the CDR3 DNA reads TGCGCCAGCAGCCAAGAGATTGGGGGGTTGCGTTATGGCTACACCTTC. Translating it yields CASSQEIGGLRYGYTF.

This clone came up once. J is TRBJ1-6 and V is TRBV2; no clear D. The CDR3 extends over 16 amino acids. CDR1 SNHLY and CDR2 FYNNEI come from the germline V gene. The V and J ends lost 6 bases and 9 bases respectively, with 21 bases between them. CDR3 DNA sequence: TGTGCCAGCAGCATTCAGAGTTCGGTCCTAGGTTCACCCCTCCACTTT. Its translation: CASSIQSSVLGSPLHF.